This T cell receptor (beta chain) was sequenced in a study of CD8+CD57+ T cells in acquired aplastic anemia. Study-level information: The DNA of sorted CD4+ and CD8+ cells averaged 3.2 ug. Findings of the study overall: Patients showed no significant difference from controls in CD8+ Simpson's diversity.

The patients chosen for sequencing had shown expansion of CD8+CD57+ cells (detected by flow cytometry). Every patient had severe acquired aplastic anemia. Therapy had not been given to patients before blood sampling. CDR3 length equals 14 residues. Germline CDR1 is SEHNR and CDR2 is FQNEAQ (reference sequence). Trimming took 5 bases from V and 3 from J; bases not matched to a gene: 6. A word on this clonotype: The antigen is unknown.

TCR beta VDJ and CDR3 were profiled, and genomic DNA was the template. TCRdb fed the reads into MiXCR, producing one record per CDR3 protein. The data hold 75,000 to 80,000 distinct CDR3 sequences, with 55% to 75% observed a single time. V usage is TRBV7-9 and J usage is TRBJ2-5; TRBD2 matches at 7 bases. The sequenced sample consisted of sorted CD4+, CD8+, or CD8+CD57+ T cells (not recorded which) from PBMCs. The source of this sequence is a human donor with aplastic anemia. As DNA, the CDR3 is TGTGCCAGCAGCCCGAGCGGGGCAGAAGAGACCCAGTACTTC. This sequence encodes CASSPSGAEETQYF.